This T cell receptor beta chain was recorded in a study of PD-L1 blockade in urothelial cancer. Overall study context: Patients started atezolizumab in the mid-2010s, 1,200 mg intravenously every 3 weeks.

Produced via immunoSEQ multiplex PCR; TCRdb's table is partial and in-frame only. The sample has tens of thousands of clones, around 91% seen once. Time point given: pretreatment peripheral blood. Per-patient samples, pretreatment and on-treatment, numbered 1 to 8. Trimming cost V 7 bases and J 0 bases; bases outside gene matches: 5. Germline CDR1 and CDR2: SNHLY and FYNNEI. CDR3 size: 16 residues. The TCR was taken from a man aged 55-75 years with urothelial cancer. Source: PBMCs, taken around atezolizumab (anti-PD-L1) treatment. This chain connects TRBV2 to TRBJ2-3; 12 bases are shared with TRBD2. CDR3 residues: CASTRGTSGSTDTQYF. The CDR3 nucleotides are TGTGCCAGCACCCGAGGGACTAGCGGGAGCACAGATACGCAGTATTTT. Based on the CDR3 plus reference TRBV2 and TRBJ2-3, the full variable domain is EPEVTQTPSHQVTQMGQEVILRCVPISNHLYFYWYRQILGQKVEFLVSFYNNEISEKSEIFDDQFSVERPDGSNFTLKIRSTKLEDSAMYFCASTRGTSGSTDTQYFGPGTRLTVL.